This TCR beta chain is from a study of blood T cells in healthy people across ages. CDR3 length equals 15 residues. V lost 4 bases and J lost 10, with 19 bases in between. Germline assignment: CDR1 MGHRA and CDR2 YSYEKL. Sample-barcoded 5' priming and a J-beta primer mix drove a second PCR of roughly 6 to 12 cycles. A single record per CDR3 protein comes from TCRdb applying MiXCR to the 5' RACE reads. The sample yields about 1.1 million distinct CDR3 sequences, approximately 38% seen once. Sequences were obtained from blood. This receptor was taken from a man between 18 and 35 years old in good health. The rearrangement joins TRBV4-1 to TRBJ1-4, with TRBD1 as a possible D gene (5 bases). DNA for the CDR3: TGCGCCAGCAGCCCGTATCCAGTCGGGCAGGGAAAACTGTTTTTT. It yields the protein CASSPYPVGQGKLFF.